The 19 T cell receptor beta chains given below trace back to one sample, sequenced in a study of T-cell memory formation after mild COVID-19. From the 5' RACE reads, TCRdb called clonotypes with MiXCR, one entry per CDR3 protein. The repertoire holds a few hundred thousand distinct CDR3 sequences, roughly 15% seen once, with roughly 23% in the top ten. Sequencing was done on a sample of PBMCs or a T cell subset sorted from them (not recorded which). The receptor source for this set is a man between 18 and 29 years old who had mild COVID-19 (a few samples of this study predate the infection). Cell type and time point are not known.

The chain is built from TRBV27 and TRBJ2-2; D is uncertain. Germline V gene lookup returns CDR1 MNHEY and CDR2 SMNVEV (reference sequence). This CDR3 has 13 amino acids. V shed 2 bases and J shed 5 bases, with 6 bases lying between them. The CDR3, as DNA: TGTGCCAGCAGTTTAATGGGAACCGGGGAGCTGTTTTTT. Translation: CASSLMGTGELFF.

The CDR3 coding sequence is TGTGCCAGCTCACCTAACAGGGGCCCGGTCGGTGAGCAGTACGTC. Its protein product is CASSPNRGPVGEQYV. The genes are TRBV18 and TRBJ2-7; TRBD1 matches at 7 bases. From germline, CDR1 is KGHSH and CDR2 LQKENI. CDR3 size: 15 residues. Trimming cost V 3 bases and J 7 bases; bases outside gene matches: 12.

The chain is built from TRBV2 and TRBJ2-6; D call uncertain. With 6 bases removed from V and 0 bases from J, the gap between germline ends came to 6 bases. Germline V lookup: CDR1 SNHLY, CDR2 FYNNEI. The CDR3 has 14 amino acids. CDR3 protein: CASRRLSGANVLTF. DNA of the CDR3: TGTGCCAGCAGGAGGCTCTCTGGGGCCAACGTCCTGACTTTC. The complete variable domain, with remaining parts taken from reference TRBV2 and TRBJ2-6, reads EPEVTQTPSHQVTQMGQEVILRCVPISNHLYFYWYRQILGQKVEFLVSFYNNEISEKSEIFDDQFSVERPDGSNFTLKIRSTKLEDSAMYFCASRRLSGANVLTFGAGSRLTVL.

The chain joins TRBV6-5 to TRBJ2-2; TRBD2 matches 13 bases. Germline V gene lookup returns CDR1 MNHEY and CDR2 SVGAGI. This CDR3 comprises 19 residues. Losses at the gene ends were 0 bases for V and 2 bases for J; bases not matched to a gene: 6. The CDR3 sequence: CASSYSRLAGGVNTGELFF. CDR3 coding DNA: TGTGCCAGCAGTTACTCGAGACTAGCGGGGGGCGTAAACACCGGGGAGCTGTTTTTT.

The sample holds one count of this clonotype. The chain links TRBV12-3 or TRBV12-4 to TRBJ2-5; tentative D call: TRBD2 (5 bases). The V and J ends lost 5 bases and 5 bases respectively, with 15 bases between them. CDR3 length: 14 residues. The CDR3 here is CASSTREGWETQYF. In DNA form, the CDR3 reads TGTGCCAGCAGTACCCGAGAGGGATGGGAGACCCAGTACTTC.

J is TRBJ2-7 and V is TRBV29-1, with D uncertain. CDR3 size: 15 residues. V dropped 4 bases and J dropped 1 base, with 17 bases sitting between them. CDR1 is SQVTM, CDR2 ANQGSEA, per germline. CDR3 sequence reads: CSVVCSKVYSYEQYV. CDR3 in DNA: TGCAGCGTTGTGTGTTCTAAAGTCTATTCCTACGAGCAGTACGTC.

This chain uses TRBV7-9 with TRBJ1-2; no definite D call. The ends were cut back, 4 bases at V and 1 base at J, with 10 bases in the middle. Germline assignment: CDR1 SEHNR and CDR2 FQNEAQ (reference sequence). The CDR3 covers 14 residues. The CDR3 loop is CASSYGSLNYGYTF. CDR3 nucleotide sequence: TGTGCCAGCAGCTACGGCAGCCTTAACTATGGCTACACCTTC.

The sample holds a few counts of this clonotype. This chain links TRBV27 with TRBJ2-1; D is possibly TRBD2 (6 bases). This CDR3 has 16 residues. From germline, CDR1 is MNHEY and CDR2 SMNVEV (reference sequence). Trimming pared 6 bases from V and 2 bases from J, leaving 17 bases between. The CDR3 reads CASSRGTGDPYNEQFF. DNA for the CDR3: TGTGCCAGCAGCCGAGGGACGGGGGACCCCTACAATGAGCAGTTCTTC.

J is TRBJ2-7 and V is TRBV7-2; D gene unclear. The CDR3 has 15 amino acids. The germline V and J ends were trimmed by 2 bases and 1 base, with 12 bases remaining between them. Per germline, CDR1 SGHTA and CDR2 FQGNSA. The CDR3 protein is CASSLFGSVSYEQYF. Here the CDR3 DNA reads TGTGCCAGCAGCTTATTCGGCTCCGTGTCCTACGAGCAGTACTTC.

This CDR3 reads CSVEEGLRRASSYNEQFF. CDR3 nucleotide sequence: TGCAGCGTTGAAGAGGGTTTACGGAGGGCCAGCTCCTACAATGAGCAGTTCTTC. The chain has TRBV29-1 and TRBJ2-1; possibly TRBD2 for D (6 bases). Germline V gives CDR1 SQVTM, CDR2 ANQGSEA. The V end lost 0 bases, the J end lost 0 bases, and 18 bases lay between the germline ends. CDR3 length: 18 amino acids.

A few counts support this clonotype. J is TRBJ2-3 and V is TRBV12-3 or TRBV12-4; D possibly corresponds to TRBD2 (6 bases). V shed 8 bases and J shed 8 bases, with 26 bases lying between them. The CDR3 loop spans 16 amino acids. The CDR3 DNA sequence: TGTGCCAGCTCGGGCGGCGGGGTGAAGGAGGTCTTTACGCAGTATTTT. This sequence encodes CASSGGGVKEVFTQYF.

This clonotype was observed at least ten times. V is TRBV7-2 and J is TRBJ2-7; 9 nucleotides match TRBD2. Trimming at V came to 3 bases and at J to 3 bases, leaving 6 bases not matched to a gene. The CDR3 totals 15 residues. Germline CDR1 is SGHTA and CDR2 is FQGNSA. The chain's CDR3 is CASSFSGGPFYEQYV. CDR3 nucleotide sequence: TGTGCCAGCAGCTTTAGCGGGGGACCGTTCTACGAGCAGTACGTC.

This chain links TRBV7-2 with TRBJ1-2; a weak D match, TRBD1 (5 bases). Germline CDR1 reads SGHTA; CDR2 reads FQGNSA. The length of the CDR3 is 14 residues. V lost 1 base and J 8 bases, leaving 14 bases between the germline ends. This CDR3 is CASSLDSSGKGYTF. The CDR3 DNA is TGTGCCAGCAGCTTAGATAGCTCAGGGAAAGGCTACACCTTC. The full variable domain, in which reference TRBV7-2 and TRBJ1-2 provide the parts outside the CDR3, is GAGVSQSPSNKVTEKGKDVELRCDPISGHTALYWYRQSLGQGLEFLIYFQGNSAPDKSGLPSDRFSAERTGGSVSTLTIQRTQQEDSAVYLCASSLDSSGKGYTFGSGTRLTVV.

The CDR3 DNA follows: TGTGCCAGCAGTGAGAGGAGGTTAAATCAGCCCCAGCATTTT. It codes for CASSERRLNQPQHF. This rearrangement joins TRBV6-1 to TRBJ1-5; D not certain. V was clipped by 3 bases and J by 4 bases, with 10 bases between them. The V gene's germline CDR1 is MNHNS and CDR2 SASEGT. The CDR3 sequence is 14 residues long.

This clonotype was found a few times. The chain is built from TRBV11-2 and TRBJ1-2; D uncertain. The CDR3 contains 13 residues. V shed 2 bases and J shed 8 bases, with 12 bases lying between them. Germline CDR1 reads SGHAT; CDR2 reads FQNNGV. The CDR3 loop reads CASSLSASRGYTF. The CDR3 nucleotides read TGTGCCAGCAGCTTATCAGCCTCCCGGGGCTACACCTTC.

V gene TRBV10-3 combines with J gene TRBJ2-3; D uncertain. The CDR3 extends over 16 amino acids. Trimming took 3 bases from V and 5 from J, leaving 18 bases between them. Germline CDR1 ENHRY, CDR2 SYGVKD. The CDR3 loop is CAISDQARRLLDTQYF. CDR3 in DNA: TGTGCCATCAGTGATCAGGCAAGACGATTGCTAGATACGCAGTATTTT.

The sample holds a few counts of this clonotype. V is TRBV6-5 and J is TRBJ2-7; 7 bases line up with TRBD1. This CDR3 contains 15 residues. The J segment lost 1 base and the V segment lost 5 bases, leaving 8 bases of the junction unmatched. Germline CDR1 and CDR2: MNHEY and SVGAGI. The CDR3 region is CASSLYRDSSYEQYV. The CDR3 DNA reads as TGTGCCAGCAGTCTGTATAGGGACAGTTCCTACGAGCAGTACGTC.

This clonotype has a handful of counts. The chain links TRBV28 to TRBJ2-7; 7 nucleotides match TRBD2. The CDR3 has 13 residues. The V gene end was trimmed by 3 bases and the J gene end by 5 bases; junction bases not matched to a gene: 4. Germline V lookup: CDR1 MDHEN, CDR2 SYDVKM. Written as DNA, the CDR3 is TGTGCCAGCAGTTTGGGGGGAGGGGACGAGCAGTACGTC. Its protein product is CASSLGGGDEQYV.

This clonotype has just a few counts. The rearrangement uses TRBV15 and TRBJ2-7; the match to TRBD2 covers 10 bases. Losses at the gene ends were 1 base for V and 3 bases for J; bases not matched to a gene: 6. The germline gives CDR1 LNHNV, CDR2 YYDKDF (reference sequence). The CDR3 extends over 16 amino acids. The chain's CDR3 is CATSRGGAGGNYEQYV. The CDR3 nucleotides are TGTGCCACCAGCAGAGGTGGAGCGGGGGGGAACTACGAGCAGTACGTC.